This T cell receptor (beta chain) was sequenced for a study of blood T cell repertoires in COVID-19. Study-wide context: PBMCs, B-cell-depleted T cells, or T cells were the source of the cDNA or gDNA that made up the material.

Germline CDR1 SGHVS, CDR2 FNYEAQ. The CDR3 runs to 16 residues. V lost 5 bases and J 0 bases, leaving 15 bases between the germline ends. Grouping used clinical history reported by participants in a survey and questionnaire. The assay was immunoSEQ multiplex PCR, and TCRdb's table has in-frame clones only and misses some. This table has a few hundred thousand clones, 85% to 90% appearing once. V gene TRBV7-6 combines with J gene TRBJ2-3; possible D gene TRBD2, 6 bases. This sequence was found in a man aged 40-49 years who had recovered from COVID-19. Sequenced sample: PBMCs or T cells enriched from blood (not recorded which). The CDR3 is CASSPPDRESTDTQYF. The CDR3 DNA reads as TGTGCCAGCAGCCCCCCGGATCGGGAGAGCACAGATACGCAGTATTTT.